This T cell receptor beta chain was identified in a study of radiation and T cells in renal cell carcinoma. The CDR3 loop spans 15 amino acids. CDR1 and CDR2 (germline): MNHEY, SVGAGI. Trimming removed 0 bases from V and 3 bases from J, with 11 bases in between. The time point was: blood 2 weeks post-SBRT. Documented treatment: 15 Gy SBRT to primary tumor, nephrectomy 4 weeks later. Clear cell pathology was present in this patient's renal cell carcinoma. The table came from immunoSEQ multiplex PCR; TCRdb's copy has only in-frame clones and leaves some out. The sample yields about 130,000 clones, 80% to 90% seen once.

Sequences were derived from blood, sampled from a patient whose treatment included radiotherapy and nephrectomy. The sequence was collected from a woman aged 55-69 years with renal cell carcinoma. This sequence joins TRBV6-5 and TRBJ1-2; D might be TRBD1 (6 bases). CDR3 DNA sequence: TGTGCCAGCAGTTACTCGTCAGGGGACTACTATGGCTACACCTTC. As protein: CASSYSSGDYYGYTF.